Sequencing of this T cell receptor beta chain was carried out in a study of T cell repertoires in cytomegalovirus infection. Study context: It can be stated that public TCR beta signatures indicated CMV infection as well as a matching HLA type. Study results and caveats: Summed public TCR beta family frequency identified CMV carriers bearing the relevant HLA. The ex vivo response was dominated by HLA-C-restricted CMV-specific TCR beta clonotypes.

In the case of this clonotype: Its antigen remains unidentified.

The J segment lost 4 bases and the V segment lost 3 bases, leaving 4 bases of the junction unmatched. Germline assignment: CDR1 ENHRY and CDR2 SYGVKD. This CDR3 spans 15 amino acids. TCRdb recomputed calls from the reads with MiXCR, one row per CDR3 protein. The sample contains roughly 140,000 distinct CDR3 sequences, roughly a quarter of which appear only once. The sequence was collected from a human donor in good health (CMV status not recorded). Some clones in this sample may be carry-over from other donors' samples. Sequencing used PBMCs. The chain combines TRBV10-3 with TRBJ2-3, with TRBD2 matching over 10 bases. CDR3 in DNA: TGTGCCATCAGTGACGCCCTAGCGGGAGCAGATACGCAGTATTTT. Translation: CAISDALAGADTQYF.